The present entry profiles one T cell receptor (beta chain) with its context. Data came from immunoSEQ multiplex PCR; TCRdb stores just in-frame clones and leaves some out. In the table there are some 270,000 clones, more than 65% of which are singletons. The record originates from a study of blood T cell repertoires in COVID-19. Across the whole study: Nucleic acid was either cDNA or gDNA, and it came from T cells, B-cell-depleted T cells, or PBMCs.

V was trimmed by 7 bases and J by 1 base, leaving 11 bases between them. Germline loops: CDR1 SEHNR, CDR2 FQNEAQ (reference sequence). The CDR3 runs to 14 residues. The chain carries TRBV7-9 and TRBJ1-5; D is undetermined. The source material was PBMCs or T cells enriched from blood (not recorded which). This receptor was identified in a middle-aged man who had recovered from COVID-19. CDR3 coding DNA: TGTGCCAGCACCTCAGGAGGAAGCAATCAGCCCCAGCATTTT. It specifies CASTSGGSNQPQHF.